Below are 30 T cell receptor beta chains sequenced from a single sample in a study of T cell clusters in autoimmune cytopenias. Each sample's input was around 250 ng genomic DNA, 30,000 to 45,000 genome equivalents. TRB was amplified by touch-down multiplex PCR, primer pools A and B combined. TCRdb reanalyzed the multiplex PCR reads, giving one entry per CDR3 protein sequence and no DNA. The sample yields about 15,000 distinct CDR3 sequences, of which the top ten take up 3.6%. The data were also submitted as part of a second study, on T cell repertoires in aging, cancer and after chemotherapy.

The sequenced sample was peripheral blood. The receptors here all came from a human donor in good health.

The chain couples TRBV24-1 to TRBJ2-3; the TRBD2 assignment by TCRdb is unverifiable without DNA. The CDR3 is made up of 15 amino acids. Germline values: CDR1 KGHDR, CDR2 SFDVKD. CDR3 sequence: CATSEAGGPFGTQYF.

This clonotype is called medium-sized based on its frequency. The CDR3 reads CSVEDPFSGDKETQYF. V gene TRBV29-1 combines with J gene TRBJ2-5; TCRdb lists TRBD2, though no DNA is available to test this call. This CDR3 spans 16 amino acids. Germline values: CDR1 SQVTM, CDR2 ANQGSEA.

This rearrangement joins TRBV18 to TRBJ1-6; the D gene TCRdb calls, TRBD1, cannot be checked with no DNA. Germline loops: CDR1 KGHSH, CDR2 LQKENI. The CDR3 extends over 14 amino acids. CDR3 protein: CASSRDRANSPLHF.

This chain joins TRBV15 and TRBJ1-1. Germline CDR1 is LNHNV and CDR2 is YYDKDF (reference sequence). The CDR3 extends over 13 amino acids. The CDR3 here is CATSRDATSEAFF.

The CDR3 sequence is CASSFTSLSEQFF. The chain carries TRBV11-1 and TRBJ2-1; no DNA is available, so the TRBD2 call from TCRdb remains unchecked. CDR1 is SGHAT and CDR2 is FQDESV in the germline V gene (reference sequence). This CDR3 spans 13 amino acids.

The chain carries TRBV19 and TRBJ2-5; absent DNA, TCRdb's TRBD1 call cannot be checked. Germline CDR1 and CDR2: LNHDA and SQIVND (reference sequence). The CDR3 runs to 14 residues. CDR3 protein: CASSKTGGWETQYF.

This clonotype counts as medium-sized (0.01 to 0.1%) by frequency. Here the CDR3 reads CASSPRQGWGGETQYF. This sequence joins TRBV13 and TRBJ2-5; the TCRdb D gene call, TRBD1, has no DNA to confirm it. Germline V gene data show CDR1 as PRHDT and CDR2 as FYEKMQ (reference sequence). The CDR3 is made up of 16 amino acids.

The chain combines TRBV15 with TRBJ1-5. Germline values: CDR1 LNHNV, CDR2 YYDKDF (reference sequence). This CDR3 is built from 16 residues. The chain's CDR3 is CATSRDIGRRGQPQHF.

The V gene is TRBV5-6, the J gene TRBJ2-7; TCRdb's D call, TRBD2, is unchecked because there is no DNA. The germline gives CDR1 SGHDT, CDR2 YYEEEE. This CDR3 comprises 14 residues. The CDR3 reads CASAASGSSYEQYF. Drawing the rest from reference TRBV5-6 and TRBJ2-7, the complete variable domain is DAGVTQSPTHLIKTRGQQVTLRCSPKSGHDTVSWYQQALGQGPQFIFQYYEEEERQRGNFPDRFSGHQFPNYSSELNVNALLLGDSALYLCASAASGSSYEQYFGPGTRLTVT.

The chain links TRBV5-6 to TRBJ2-7; the TCRdb D gene call, TRBD2, has no DNA to confirm it. The CDR3 is 16 amino acids. CDR1 is SGHDT, CDR2 YYEEEE, per germline. The CDR3 loop is CASSLGALTGDYEQYF.

The CDR3 protein is CASSTRRQGANQPQHF. This rearrangement joins TRBV19 to TRBJ1-5; the D call from TCRdb, TRBD1, cannot be confirmed without DNA. The CDR3 length is 16 residues. Germline assignment: CDR1 LNHDA and CDR2 SQIVND (reference sequence).

This chain joins TRBV12-3 or TRBV12-4 and TRBJ2-5; TCRdb outputs TRBD1, but without DNA this stays unchecked. The CDR3 covers 18 residues. CDR3 residues: CASSLKTTVILDKETQYF.

The chain is built from TRBV6-5 and TRBJ1-1; checking the TCRdb D call of TRBD1 is not possible without DNA. This CDR3 has 15 amino acids. Germline V gene sequence: CDR1 MNHEY, CDR2 SVGAGI. The CDR3 protein is CASRSTLSWLAEAFF.

This chain links TRBV12-3 or TRBV12-4 with TRBJ1-3. The CDR3 spans 12 residues. This chain's CDR3 is CASSSLGNTIYF.

The genes are TRBV13 and TRBJ1-2; the D call from TCRdb, TRBD1, cannot be confirmed without DNA. The CDR3 has 14 residues. Germline CDR1 is PRHDT and CDR2 is FYEKMQ (reference sequence). The CDR3 protein is CASRSRGQGGGYTF.

The gene calls are TRBV19 and TRBJ2-4. The germline gives CDR1 LNHDA, CDR2 SQIVND (reference sequence). CDR3 length: 13 residues. The CDR3 spells CASSSRSGDIQYF.

The chain carries TRBV6-2 or TRBV6-3 and TRBJ2-1; with no DNA, the TCRdb D assignment of TRBD2 cannot be verified. There are 15 residues in the CDR3. The germline gives CDR1 MNHEY, CDR2 SVGEGT. CDR3 sequence: CASSPGTNRDNEQFF.

CDR3 in amino acids: CASSFLGKNTGELFF. The chain couples TRBV12-3 or TRBV12-4 to TRBJ2-2; TCRdb's assignment of TRBD1 cannot be checked, as there is no DNA. The length of the CDR3 is 15 residues.

The V call is TRBV13, the J call TRBJ2-7; TCRdb reports TRBD2, a call that lacks DNA to check it against. The CDR3 runs to 16 residues. The germline CDR1 and CDR2 sequences are PRHDT and FYEKMQ (reference sequence). The CDR3: CASSPAGGTSGYEQYF. Full variable domain (remainder filled in from reference TRBV13 and TRBJ2-7): AAGVIQSPRHLIKEKRETATLKCYPIPRHDTVYWYQQGPGQDPQFLISFYEKMQSDKGSIPDRFSAQQFSDYHSELNMSSLELGDSALYFCASSPAGGTSGYEQYFGPGTRLTVT.

The rearrangement links TRBV6-1 to TRBJ2-1; without DNA, the TCRdb call of TRBD1 cannot be checked. Germline V gene sequence: CDR1 MNHNS, CDR2 SASEGT. The CDR3 spans 16 residues. The CDR3 loop reads CASSVPGGLSYNEQFF.

The V gene is TRBV12-3 or TRBV12-4, the J gene TRBJ1-2; as DNA is missing, the TRBD1 call by TCRdb cannot be tested. The CDR3 length is 15 residues. CDR3 region: CASSSGNQGTDGYTF.

The V call is TRBV6-5, the J call TRBJ1-6; TCRdb indicates TRBD1, and absent DNA this call remains unverified. The CDR3 contains 13 residues. Germline V CDR1 and CDR2: MNHEY, SVGAGI. CDR3: CATGDRANSPLHF.

The chain carries TRBV6-5 and TRBJ2-7; absent DNA, TCRdb's TRBD2 call cannot be checked. Germline values: CDR1 MNHEY, CDR2 SVGAGI. CDR3 size: 16 residues. CDR3 sequence: CASSPLGLAGRREQYF.

The chain uses TRBV12-3 or TRBV12-4 and TRBJ2-2. The CDR3 totals 16 residues. The CDR3 protein is CASSSRTSGKTGELFF.

The chain couples TRBV19 to TRBJ1-1; TCRdb proposes TRBD1, but this gene call is untestable without DNA. Germline V gene lookup returns CDR1 LNHDA and CDR2 SQIVND (reference sequence). The CDR3 contains 13 residues. This CDR3 is CASSIEDTRKAFF. Filled out from reference TRBV19 and TRBJ1-1, the complete variable domain reads DGGITQSPKYLFRKEGQNVTLSCEQNLNHDAMYWYRQDPGQGLRLIYYSQIVNDFQKGDIAEGYSVSREKKESFPLTVTSAQKNPTAFYLCASSIEDTRKAFFGQGTRLTVV.

Considering frequency, this clonotype is medium-sized. The gene calls are TRBV5-5 and TRBJ2-5. CDR3 length equals 13 residues. The germline CDR1 and CDR2 sequences are SGHKS and YYEKEE (reference sequence). The CDR3 is CASSPHRQETQYF. Full variable domain (remainder filled in from reference TRBV5-5 and TRBJ2-5): DAGVTQSPTHLIKTRGQQVTLRCSPISGHKSVSWYQQVLGQGPQFIFQYYEKEERGRGNFPDRFSARQFPNYSSELNVNALLLGDSALYLCASSPHRQETQYFGPGTRLLVL.

V and J are TRBV11-3 and TRBJ2-1; TCRdb picks TRBD2, but there is no DNA to check that call. CDR3 size: 15 residues. Per germline, CDR1 SGHNT and CDR2 YENEEA. The CDR3 spells CASSPRSGGANEQFF.

J is TRBJ1-1 and V is TRBV12-3 or TRBV12-4. CDR3 length: 13 residues. This chain's CDR3 is CASSLGGKTEAFF.

The chain carries TRBV5-6 and TRBJ2-5; TCRdb's D call, TRBD1, is unchecked because there is no DNA. CDR3 length: 17 residues. Germline loops: CDR1 SGHDT, CDR2 YYEEEE. The CDR3 loop reads CASSLDRGPPSQETQYF. Full variable domain (missing parts from reference TRBV5-6 and TRBJ2-5): DAGVTQSPTHLIKTRGQQVTLRCSPKSGHDTVSWYQQALGQGPQFIFQYYEEEERQRGNFPDRFSGHQFPNYSSELNVNALLLGDSALYLCASSLDRGPPSQETQYFGPGTRLLVL.

V is TRBV18 and J is TRBJ2-1. Germline CDR1 is KGHSH and CDR2 is LQKENI. The CDR3 sequence is 14 residues long. The CDR3: CARSTGLFLNEQFF. The complete variable domain, with remaining parts taken from reference TRBV18 and TRBJ2-1, reads NAGVMQNPRHLVRRRGQEARLRCSPMKGHSHVYWYRQLPEEGLKFMVYLQKENIIDESGMPKERFSAEFPKEGPSILRIQQVVRGDSAAYFCARSTGLFLNEQFFGPGTRLTVL.